What follows are 25 T cell receptor beta chains derived from one specimen sequenced in a study of cytomegalovirus exposure and HLA in healthy donors. Primers included in the PCR were 60 Vbeta and 13 Jbeta primers. Produced via immunoSEQ multiplex PCR; TCRdb's table is partial and in-frame only. The sample yields some 180,000 clones, roughly 79% seen once. The sample taken for sequencing was PBMCs. These receptor sequences come from a male donor in good health and CMV-seronegative.

V is TRBV15 and J is TRBJ1-1; D remains ambiguous. The CDR3 length is 16 residues. V lost 0 bases to trimming and J lost 1 base, with 12 bases between them. Germline CDR1 is LNHNV and CDR2 is YYDKDF (reference sequence). The CDR3 sequence: CATSRDYRGANTEAFF. The CDR3 coding sequence is TGTGCCACCAGCAGAGATTATCGGGGAGCGAACACTGAAGCTTTCTTT. Full variable domain (outside the CDR3, taken from reference TRBV15 and TRBJ1-1): DAMVIQNPRYQVTQFGKPVTLSCSQTLNHNVMYWYQQKSSQAPKLLFHYYDKDFNNEADTPDNFQSRRPNTSFCFLDIRSPGLGDTAMYLCATSRDYRGANTEAFFGQGTRLTVV.

V and J are TRBV30 and TRBJ2-7; D gene ambiguous. The V end was cut by 5 bases, the J end by 0 bases, with 8 bases between. Germline CDR1 GTSNPN, CDR2 SVGIG (reference sequence). The CDR3 contains 12 residues. CDR3 nucleotide sequence: TGTGCCTGGGCCCCAGTCTCCTACGAGCAGTACTTC. Translating gives CAWAPVSYEQYF.

As to this clone: Sequence at one end of the junction differs from germline and may be a read error. The chain has TRBV30 and TRBJ1-2; 7 positions agree with TRBD1. The CDR3 spans 17 residues. Germline values: CDR1 GTSNPN, CDR2 SVGIG (reference sequence). CDR3 sequence reads: CAWSVRAGGYPLYGHTF. The CDR3 nucleotides are TGTGCCTGGAGTGTACGGGCAGGGGGTTATCCCCTCTATGGCCACACCTTC.

The rearrangement uses TRBV6-5 and TRBJ1-2, with TRBD1 as a possible D gene (6 bases). The CDR3 runs 14 residues. Looked up from germline, CDR1 is MNHEY and CDR2 is SVGAGI. V was trimmed by 8 bases and J by 2 bases, leaving 15 bases between them. The DNA of the CDR3 is TGTGCCAGCTGCAAACTTAGGGGGAACTATGGCTACACCTTC. Encoded protein: CASCKLRGNYGYTF.

The chain has TRBV19 and TRBJ1-2; 10 bases align to TRBD1. Germline V gene data show CDR1 as LNHDA and CDR2 as SQIVND (reference sequence). Losses at the gene ends were 4 bases for V and 5 bases for J; bases not matched to a gene: 10. The CDR3 runs 16 residues. The CDR3 reads CASSRGTGDSRYGYTF. CDR3 coding DNA: TGTGCCAGTAGTAGAGGGACAGGGGATAGTCGGTATGGCTACACCTTC.

The chain carries TRBV10-3 and TRBJ2-7, with a tentative D call TRBD2 (5 bases). Between the trimmed V and J ends, which lost 6 bases and 0 bases, there was a span of 12 bases. The CDR3 runs to 14 residues. CDR1 ENHRY and CDR2 SYGVKD come from the germline V gene. The CDR3 DNA sequence: TGTGCCATCAGGGGGAGAGGGAGCTCCTACGAGCAGTACTTC. Amino acid sequence: CAIRGRGSSYEQYF.

The chain has TRBV6-5 and TRBJ2-3; 11 nucleotides agree with TRBD2. The junction had 5 bases not matched to a gene; V was cut back by 2 bases and J by 4 bases. The CDR3 extends over 16 amino acids. Germline V gives CDR1 MNHEY, CDR2 SVGAGI. The CDR3: CASSYELAGVSDTQYF. CDR3 DNA: TGTGCCAGCAGTTACGAACTAGCGGGGGTTTCAGATACGCAGTATTTT.

The chain is built from TRBV30 and TRBJ1-6; D ambiguous. Germline CDR1 is GTSNPN and CDR2 is SVGIG (reference sequence). This CDR3 is 15 amino acids long. V was cut by 0 bases and J by 4 bases, with 10 bases left in between. CDR3 in DNA: TGTGCCTGGAGTGTAACACCGGGGTATAATTCACCCCTCCACTTT. As protein: CAWSVTPGYNSPLHF.

The chain has TRBV29-1 and TRBJ1-2; 8 bases are a match to TRBD1. The germline V gene has CDR1 SQVTM and CDR2 ANQGSEA. Unmatched junction bases numbered 20, after V lost 0 bases and J lost 8 bases. The CDR3 spans 18 residues. CDR3 DNA sequence: TGCAGCGTTGAAGAGGGTATATTCAAGGGGACAGGATGGTTAGGCTACACCTTC. Translated: CSVEEGIFKGTGWLGYTF.

The CDR3 DNA reads TGCGCCAGCAGCCCAAGGGGTGGCGTAGCGGGAGGCTCGAGCTCCTACAATGAGCAGTTCTTC. Its translation: CASSPRGGVAGGSSSYNEQFF. V and J are TRBV4-1 and TRBJ2-1, with 10 bases lining up with TRBD2. J gave up 0 bases and V 4 bases, and 18 bases lay outside the gene matches. Germline lookup yields CDR1 MGHRA and CDR2 YSYEKL. The CDR3 length is 21 residues.

The rearrangement joins TRBV9 to TRBJ2-3; no clear D. The CDR3 is 14 amino acids. The ends were cut back, 0 bases at V and 5 bases at J, with 10 bases in the middle. Germline V gene sequence: CDR1 SGDLS, CDR2 YYNGEE. CDR3 bases: TGTGCCAGCAGCGTAGAAGGCGCTAGAGATACGCAGTATTTT. Residues: CASSVEGARDTQYF.

J is TRBJ1-4 and V is TRBV10-3; D not resolved. Germline V gives CDR1 ENHRY, CDR2 SYGVKD. Trimming stripped 4 bases from V and 8 bases from J, with 8 bases between. The length of the CDR3 is 12 residues. The CDR3 is CAISVAGEKLFF. CDR3 nucleotides: TGTGCCATCAGTGTGGCGGGAGAAAAACTGTTTTTT.

Notes on this clone: An end of the junction differs from the germline gene, which may be a read error. This chain uses TRBV7-9 with TRBJ1-2; the D is unclear. The CDR3 length is 13 residues. Germline values: CDR1 SEHNR, CDR2 FQNEAQ (reference sequence). CDR3 DNA sequence: TGTTCCAGCAGTCAACAGCAATACTATGGCTACACCTTC. It yields the protein CSSSQQQYYGYTF. Complete variable domain (other parts from reference TRBV7-9 and TRBJ1-2): DTGVSQNPRHKITKRGQNVTFRCDPISEHNRLYWYRQTLGQGPEFLTYFQNEAQLEKSRLLSDRFSAERPKGSFSTLEIQRTEQGDSAMYLCSSSQQQYYGYTFGSGTRLTVV.

The chain uses TRBV25-1 and TRBJ2-4; 8 nucleotides agree with TRBD2. V was clipped by 4 bases and J by 0 bases; unmatched bases: 2. Germline loops: CDR1 MGHDK, CDR2 SYGVNS. The length of the CDR3 is 15 residues. CDR3 DNA sequence: TGTGCCAGCAGTGGCGGGGGGATAGCCAAAAACATTCAGTACTTC. This sequence encodes CASSGGGIAKNIQYF.

This clone was observed a handful of times. The chain has TRBV6-4 and TRBJ2-7; D is unclear. V was trimmed by 5 bases and J by 3 bases, leaving 17 bases between them. From germline, CDR1 is MRHNA and CDR2 SNTAGT. This CDR3 has 15 amino acids. This chain's CDR3 is CASSTTFGGSYEQYF. The CDR3 bases are TGTGCCAGCAGTACAACCTTTGGCGGTAGCTACGAGCAGTACTTC.

Details on this clone: A read error may produce the germline difference seen at one junction end. The chain carries TRBV7-9 and TRBJ1-5, with D possibly matching TRBD1 (5 bases). Germline assignment: CDR1 SEHNR and CDR2 FQNEAQ (reference sequence). The length of the CDR3 is 15 residues. The CDR3 DNA reads TGTTCCAGCAGCCCCGGACAACACAGCAATCAGCCCCAGCATTTT. It encodes CSSSPGQHSNQPQHF. The variable domain in full, completed from reference TRBV7-9 and TRBJ1-5, reads DTGVSQNPRHKITKRGQNVTFRCDPISEHNRLYWYRQTLGQGPEFLTYFQNEAQLEKSRLLSDRFSAERPKGSFSTLEIQRTEQGDSAMYLCSSSPGQHSNQPQHFGDGTRLSIL.

In this sample, this clone turned up once. The chain uses TRBV29-1 and TRBJ1-5; 7 bases agree with TRBD1. Germline values: CDR1 SQVTM, CDR2 ANQGSEA. This CDR3 has 12 residues. The ends lost 7 bases at V and 4 bases at J; junction bases unmatched: 4. Here the CDR3 DNA reads TGCAGCGCGGGACAGCAAAATCAGCCCCAGCATTTT. Encoded protein: CSAGQQNQPQHF.

This sequence joins TRBV15 and TRBJ1-2, with D uncertain. V was shortened by 2 bases and J by 5 bases, with 6 bases between the two germline ends. This CDR3 contains 12 residues. Germline V gives CDR1 LNHNV, CDR2 YYDKDF (reference sequence). The CDR3: CATSRQNYGYTF. The CDR3 DNA follows: TGTGCCACCAGCAGACAGAATTATGGCTACACCTTC.

This clone appeared a single time. The chain joins TRBV6-6 to TRBJ1-5; 8 nucleotides align to TRBD1. The germline CDR1 and CDR2 sequences are MNHNY and SVGAGI (reference sequence). The CDR3 loop spans 15 amino acids. With 4 bases clipped from V and 3 bases from J, the junction kept 5 bases outside the gene matches. In DNA form, the CDR3 reads TGTGCCAGCAGTTCTCGGGACAGGTTCAATCAGCCCCAGCATTTT. Protein product: CASSSRDRFNQPQHF.

The V and J genes are TRBV6-1 and TRBJ1-4; D is perhaps TRBD1 (5 bases). Looked up from germline, CDR1 is MNHNS and CDR2 is SASEGT. This CDR3 is 13 amino acids long. V was shortened by 4 bases and J by 7 bases, with 10 bases between the two germline ends. In DNA, the CDR3 is TGTGCCAGCAGTGGCTCCACAGGTGAAAAACTGTTTTTT. Residues: CASSGSTGEKLFF.

The chain has TRBV6-5 and TRBJ1-2; tentatively, D is TRBD1 (5 bases). This CDR3 has 15 amino acids. Germline V CDR1 and CDR2: MNHEY, SVGAGI. The V gene lost 4 bases and the J gene lost 4 bases, with 16 bases spanning the gap. In nucleotides, the CDR3 is TGTGCCAGCAGTTCCCCTCTGGGGCCAGCCTATGGCTACACCTTC. It translates to CASSSPLGPAYGYTF.

The genes are TRBV6-6 and TRBJ2-3; 8 bases fit TRBD2. CDR3 length: 16 amino acids. J lost 2 bases, V lost 5 bases, and 9 bases had no gene match. Per germline, CDR1 MNHNY and CDR2 SVGAGI (reference sequence). CDR3 coding DNA: TGTGCCAGCAGTCCGGAGCGGGGGCTATCCACAGATACGCAGTATTTT. Its translation: CASSPERGLSTDTQYF.

The rearrangement links TRBV10-3 to TRBJ1-3; D is ambiguous. Germline-derived CDR1 and CDR2 are ENHRY and SYGVKD. V lost 3 bases and J lost 0, with 6 bases in between. The CDR3 covers 14 residues. In nucleotides, the CDR3 is TGTGCCATCAGTGACAACAACTCTGGAAACACCATATATTTT. Amino acid sequence: CAISDNNSGNTIYF.

V gene TRBV11-3 combines with J gene TRBJ2-1; no clear D. Between the trimmed V and J ends, which lost 0 bases and 4 bases, there was a span of 7 bases. Per germline, CDR1 SGHNT and CDR2 YENEEA. This CDR3 is 14 amino acids long. The CDR3 region is CASSLDAKYNEQFF. Written as DNA, the CDR3 is TGTGCCAGCAGCTTAGATGCTAAGTACAATGAGCAGTTCTTC.

The chain uses TRBV30 and TRBJ2-3, with 8 bases fitting TRBD2. This CDR3 contains 14 residues. The germline CDR1 and CDR2 sequences are GTSNPN and SVGIG (reference sequence). With 2 bases clipped from V and 1 base from J, the junction kept 2 bases outside the gene matches. This CDR3 reads CAWSKAGGTDTQYF. CDR3 sequence (DNA): TGTGCCTGGAGTAAAGCGGGGGGCACAGATACGCAGTATTTT.